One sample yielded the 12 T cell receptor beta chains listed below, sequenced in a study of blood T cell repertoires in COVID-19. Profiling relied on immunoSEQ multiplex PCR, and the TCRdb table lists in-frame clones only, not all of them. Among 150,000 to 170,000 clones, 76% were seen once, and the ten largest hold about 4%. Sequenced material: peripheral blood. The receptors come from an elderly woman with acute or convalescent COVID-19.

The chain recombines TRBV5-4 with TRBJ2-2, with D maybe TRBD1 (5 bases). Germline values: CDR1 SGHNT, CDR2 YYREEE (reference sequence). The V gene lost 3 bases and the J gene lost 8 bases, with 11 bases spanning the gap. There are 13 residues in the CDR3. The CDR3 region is CASSSGFSGELFF. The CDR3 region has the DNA TGTGCCAGCAGCTCAGGGTTTTCGGGGGAGCTGTTTTTT.

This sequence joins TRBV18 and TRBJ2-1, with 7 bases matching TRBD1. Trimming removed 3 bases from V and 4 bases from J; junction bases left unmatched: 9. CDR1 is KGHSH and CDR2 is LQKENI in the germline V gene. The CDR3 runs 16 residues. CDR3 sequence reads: CASSPELGQKYNEQFF. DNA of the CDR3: TGTGCCAGCTCACCGGAGCTGGGACAGAAATACAATGAGCAGTTCTTC.

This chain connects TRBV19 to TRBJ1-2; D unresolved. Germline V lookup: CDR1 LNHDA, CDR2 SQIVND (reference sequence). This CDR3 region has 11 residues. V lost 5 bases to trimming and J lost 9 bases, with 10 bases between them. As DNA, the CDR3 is TGTGCCAGTAGTTGGATCGGGAGCTACACCTTC. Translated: CASSWIGSYTF. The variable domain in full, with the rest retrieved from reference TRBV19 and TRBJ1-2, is DGGITQSPKYLFRKEGQNVTLSCEQNLNHDAMYWYRQDPGQGLRLIYYSQIVNDFQKGDIAEGYSVSREKKESFPLTVTSAQKNPTAFYLCASSWIGSYTFGSGTRLTVV.

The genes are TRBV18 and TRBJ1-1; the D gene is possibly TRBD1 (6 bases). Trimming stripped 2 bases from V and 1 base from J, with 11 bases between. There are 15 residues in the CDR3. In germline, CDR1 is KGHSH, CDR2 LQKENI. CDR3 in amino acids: CASSPNGQQNTEAFF. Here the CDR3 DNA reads TGTGCCAGCTCACCAAATGGACAGCAGAACACTGAAGCTTTCTTT.

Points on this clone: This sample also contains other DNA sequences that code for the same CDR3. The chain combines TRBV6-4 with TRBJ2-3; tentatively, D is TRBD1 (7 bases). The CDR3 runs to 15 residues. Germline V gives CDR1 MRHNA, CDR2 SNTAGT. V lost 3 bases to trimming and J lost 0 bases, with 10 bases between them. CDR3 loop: CASSEQGTSTDTQYF. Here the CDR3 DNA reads TGTGCCAGCAGTGAACAGGGGACTAGCACAGATACGCAGTATTTT.

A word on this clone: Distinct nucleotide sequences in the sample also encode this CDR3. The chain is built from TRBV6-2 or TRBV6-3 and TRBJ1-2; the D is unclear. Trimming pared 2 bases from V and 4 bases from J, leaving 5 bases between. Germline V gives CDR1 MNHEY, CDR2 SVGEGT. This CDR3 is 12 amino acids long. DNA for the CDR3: TGTGCCAGCAGTTACGCAGGCTATGGCTACACCTTC. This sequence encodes CASSYAGYGYTF.

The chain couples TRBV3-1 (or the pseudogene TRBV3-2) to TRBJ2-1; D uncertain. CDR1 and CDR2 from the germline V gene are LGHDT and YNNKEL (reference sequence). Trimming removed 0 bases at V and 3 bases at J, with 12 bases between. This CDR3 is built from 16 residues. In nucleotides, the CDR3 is TGTGCCAGCAGCCAAGATCACAGACCTGGCTACAATGAGCAGTTCTTC. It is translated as CASSQDHRPGYNEQFF.

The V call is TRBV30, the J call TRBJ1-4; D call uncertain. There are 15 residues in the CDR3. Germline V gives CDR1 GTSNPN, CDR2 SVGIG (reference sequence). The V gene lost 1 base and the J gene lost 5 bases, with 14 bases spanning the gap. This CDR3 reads CAWSGEQNFNEKLFF. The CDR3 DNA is TGTGCCTGGAGTGGAGAACAGAATTTCAATGAAAAACTGTTTTTT.

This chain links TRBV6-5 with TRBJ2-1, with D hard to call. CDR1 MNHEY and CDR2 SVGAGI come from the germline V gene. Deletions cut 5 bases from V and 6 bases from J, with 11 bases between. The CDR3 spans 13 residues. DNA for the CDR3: TGTGCCAGCAGTCCCCCGGTTCGCAATGAGCAGTTCTTC. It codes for CASSPPVRNEQFF.

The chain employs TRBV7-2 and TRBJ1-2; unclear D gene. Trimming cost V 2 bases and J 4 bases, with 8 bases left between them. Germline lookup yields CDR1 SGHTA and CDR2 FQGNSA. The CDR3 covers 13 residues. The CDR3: CASSLPQVYGYTF. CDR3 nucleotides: TGTGCCAGCAGCTTACCGCAGGTCTATGGCTACACCTTC.

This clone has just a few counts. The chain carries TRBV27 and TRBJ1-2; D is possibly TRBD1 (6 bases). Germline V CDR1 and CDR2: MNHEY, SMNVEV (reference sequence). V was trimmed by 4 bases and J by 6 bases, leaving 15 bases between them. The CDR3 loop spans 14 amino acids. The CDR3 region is CASSSSGQPHGYTF. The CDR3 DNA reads TGTGCCAGCAGTTCATCCGGACAGCCCCATGGCTACACCTTC.

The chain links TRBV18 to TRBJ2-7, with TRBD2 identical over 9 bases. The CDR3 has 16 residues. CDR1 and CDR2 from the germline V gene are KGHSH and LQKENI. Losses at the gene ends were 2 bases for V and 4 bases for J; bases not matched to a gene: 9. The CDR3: CASSPSSGLATYEQYF. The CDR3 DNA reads TGTGCCAGCTCACCAAGTTCAGGACTAGCGACTTACGAGCAGTACTTC.